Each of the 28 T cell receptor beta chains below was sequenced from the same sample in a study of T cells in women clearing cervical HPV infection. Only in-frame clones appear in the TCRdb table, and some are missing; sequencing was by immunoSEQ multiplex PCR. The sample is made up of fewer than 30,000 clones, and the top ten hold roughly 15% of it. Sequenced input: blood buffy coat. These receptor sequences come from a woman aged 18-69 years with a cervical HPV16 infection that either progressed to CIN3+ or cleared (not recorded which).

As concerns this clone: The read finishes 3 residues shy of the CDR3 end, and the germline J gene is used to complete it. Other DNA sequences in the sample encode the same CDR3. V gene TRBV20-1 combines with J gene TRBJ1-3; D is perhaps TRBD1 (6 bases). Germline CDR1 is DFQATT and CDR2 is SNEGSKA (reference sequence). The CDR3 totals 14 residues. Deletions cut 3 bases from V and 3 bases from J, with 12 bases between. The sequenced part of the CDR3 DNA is TGCAGTGCTAGGGCGGGGGCGGATGGAAACACC. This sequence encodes CSARAGADGNT. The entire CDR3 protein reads CSARAGADGNTIYF.

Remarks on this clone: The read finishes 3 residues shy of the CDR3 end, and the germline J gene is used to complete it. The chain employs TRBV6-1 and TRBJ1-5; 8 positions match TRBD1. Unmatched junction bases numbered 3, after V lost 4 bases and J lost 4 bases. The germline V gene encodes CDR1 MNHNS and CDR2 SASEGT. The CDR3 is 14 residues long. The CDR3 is CASSAQGGNQPQHF. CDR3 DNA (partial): TGTGCCAGCAGTGCACAGGGGGGGAATCAGCCC.

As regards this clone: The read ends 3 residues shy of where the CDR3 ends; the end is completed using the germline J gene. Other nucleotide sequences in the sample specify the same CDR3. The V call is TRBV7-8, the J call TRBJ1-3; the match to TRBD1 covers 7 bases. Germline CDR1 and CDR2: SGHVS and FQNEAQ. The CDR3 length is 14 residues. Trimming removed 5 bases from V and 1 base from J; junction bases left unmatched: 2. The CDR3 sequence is CASSPGGSGNTIYF. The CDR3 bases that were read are TGTGCCAGCAGCCCAGGGGGATCTGGAAACACC.

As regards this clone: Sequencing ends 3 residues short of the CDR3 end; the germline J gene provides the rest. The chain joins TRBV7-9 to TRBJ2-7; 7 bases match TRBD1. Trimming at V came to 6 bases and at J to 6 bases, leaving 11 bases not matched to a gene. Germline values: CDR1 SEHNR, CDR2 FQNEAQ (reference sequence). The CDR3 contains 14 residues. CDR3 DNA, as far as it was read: TGTGCCAGCAGTCCCCGGGACAGAGCCTTCGAG. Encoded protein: CASSPRDRAFE. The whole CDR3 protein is CASSPRDRAFEQYF.

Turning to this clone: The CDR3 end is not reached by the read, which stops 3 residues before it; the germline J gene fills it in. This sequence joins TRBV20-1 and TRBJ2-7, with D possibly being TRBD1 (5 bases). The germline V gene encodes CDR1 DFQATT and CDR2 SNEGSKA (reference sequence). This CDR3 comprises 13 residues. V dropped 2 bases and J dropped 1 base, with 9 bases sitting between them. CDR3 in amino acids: CSARKDTSYEQYF. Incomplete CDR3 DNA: TGCAGTGCTAGAAAGGACACATCCTACGAG.

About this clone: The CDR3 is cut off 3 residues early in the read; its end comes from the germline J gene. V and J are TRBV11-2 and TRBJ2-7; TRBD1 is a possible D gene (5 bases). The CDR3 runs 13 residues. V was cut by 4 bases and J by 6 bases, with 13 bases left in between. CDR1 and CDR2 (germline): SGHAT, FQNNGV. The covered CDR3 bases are TGTGCCAGCAGCTCAACAGGTTACGGCGAG. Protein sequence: CASSSTGYGE. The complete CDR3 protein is CASSSTGYGEQYF.

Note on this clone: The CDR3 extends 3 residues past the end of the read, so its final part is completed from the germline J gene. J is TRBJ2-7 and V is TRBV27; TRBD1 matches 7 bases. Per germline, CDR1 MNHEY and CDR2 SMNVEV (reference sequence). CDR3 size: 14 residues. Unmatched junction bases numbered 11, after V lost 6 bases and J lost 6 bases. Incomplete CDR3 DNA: TGTGCCAGCAGACGGACGGACAGGCTGGGCGAG. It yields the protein CASRRTDRLGE. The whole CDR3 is CASRRTDRLGEQYF.

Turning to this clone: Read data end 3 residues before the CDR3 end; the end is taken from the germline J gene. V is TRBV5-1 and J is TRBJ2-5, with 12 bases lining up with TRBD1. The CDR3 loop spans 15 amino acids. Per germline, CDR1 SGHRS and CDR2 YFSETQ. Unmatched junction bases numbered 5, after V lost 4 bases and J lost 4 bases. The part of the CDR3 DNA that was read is TGCGCCAGCAGCACACCGGGACAGGGGGCAGAGACC. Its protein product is CASSTPGQGAET. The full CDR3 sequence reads CASSTPGQGAETQYF.

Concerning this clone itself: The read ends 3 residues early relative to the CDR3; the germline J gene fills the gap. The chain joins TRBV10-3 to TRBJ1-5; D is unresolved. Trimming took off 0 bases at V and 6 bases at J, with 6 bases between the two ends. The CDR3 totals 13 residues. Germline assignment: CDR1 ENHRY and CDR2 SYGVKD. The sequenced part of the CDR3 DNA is TGTGCCATCAGTGAGTCGCAAGGTCAGCCC. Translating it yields CAISESQGQP. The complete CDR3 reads CAISESQGQPQHF.

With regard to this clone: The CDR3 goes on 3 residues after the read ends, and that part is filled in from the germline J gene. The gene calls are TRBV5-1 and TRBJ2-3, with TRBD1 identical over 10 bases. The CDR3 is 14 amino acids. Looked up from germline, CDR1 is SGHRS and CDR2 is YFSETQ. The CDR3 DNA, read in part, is TGCGCCAGCAGTAAGGGGACAGGGGACCAGCCG. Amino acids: CASSKGTGDQP. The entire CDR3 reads CASSKGTGDQPQYF.

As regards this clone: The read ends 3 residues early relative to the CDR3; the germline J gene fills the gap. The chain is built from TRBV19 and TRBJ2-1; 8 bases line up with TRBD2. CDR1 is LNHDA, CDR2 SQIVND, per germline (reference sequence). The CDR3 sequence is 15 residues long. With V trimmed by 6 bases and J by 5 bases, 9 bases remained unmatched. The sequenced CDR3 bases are TGTGCCAGTAGGCGGGAACTAGCGGCTGACAATGAG. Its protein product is CASRRELAADNE. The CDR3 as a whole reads CASRRELAADNEQFF.

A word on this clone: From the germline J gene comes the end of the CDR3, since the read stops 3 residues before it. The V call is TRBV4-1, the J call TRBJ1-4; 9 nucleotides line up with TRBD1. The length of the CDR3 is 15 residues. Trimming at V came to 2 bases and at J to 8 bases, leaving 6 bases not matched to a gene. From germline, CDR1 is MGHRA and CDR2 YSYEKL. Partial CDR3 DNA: TGCGCCAGCAGCCAACTGGGACAGGGTGGCGAAAAA. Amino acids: CASSQLGQGGEK. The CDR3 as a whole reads CASSQLGQGGEKLFF.

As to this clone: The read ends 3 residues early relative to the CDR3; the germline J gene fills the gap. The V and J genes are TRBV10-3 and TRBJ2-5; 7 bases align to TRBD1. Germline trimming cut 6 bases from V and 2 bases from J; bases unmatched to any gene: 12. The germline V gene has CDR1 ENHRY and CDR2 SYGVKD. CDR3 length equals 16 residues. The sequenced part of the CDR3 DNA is TGTGCCATCAGCCCGAACCTGGGACAGAAACAAGAGACC. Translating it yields CAISPNLGQKQET. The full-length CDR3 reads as CAISPNLGQKQETQYF.

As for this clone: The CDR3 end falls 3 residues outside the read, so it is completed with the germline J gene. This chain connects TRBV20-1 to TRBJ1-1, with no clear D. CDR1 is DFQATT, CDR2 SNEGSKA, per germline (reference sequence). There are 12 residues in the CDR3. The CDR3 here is CSARVRGLEAFF. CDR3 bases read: TGCAGTGCTAGAGTACGCGGTTTAGAA.

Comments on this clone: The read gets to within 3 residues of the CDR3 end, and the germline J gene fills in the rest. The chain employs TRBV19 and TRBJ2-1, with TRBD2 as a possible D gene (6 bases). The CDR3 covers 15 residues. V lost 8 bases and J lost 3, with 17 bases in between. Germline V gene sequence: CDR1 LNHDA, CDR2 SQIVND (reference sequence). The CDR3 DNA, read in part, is TGTGCCAGTCTATCTGGGGGGAGTCTCTACAATGAG. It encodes CASLSGGSLYNE. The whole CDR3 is CASLSGGSLYNEQFF.

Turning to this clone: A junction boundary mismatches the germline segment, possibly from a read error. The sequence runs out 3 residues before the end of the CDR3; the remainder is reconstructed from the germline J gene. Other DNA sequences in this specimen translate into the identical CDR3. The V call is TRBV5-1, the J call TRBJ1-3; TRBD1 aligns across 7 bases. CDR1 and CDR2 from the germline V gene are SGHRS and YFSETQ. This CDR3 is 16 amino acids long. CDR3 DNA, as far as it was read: TGCGCCAGCAGCTTGACAGGGGTAGAGACTGGAAACACT. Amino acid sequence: CASSLTGVETGNT. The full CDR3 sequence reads CASSLTGVETGNTIYF.

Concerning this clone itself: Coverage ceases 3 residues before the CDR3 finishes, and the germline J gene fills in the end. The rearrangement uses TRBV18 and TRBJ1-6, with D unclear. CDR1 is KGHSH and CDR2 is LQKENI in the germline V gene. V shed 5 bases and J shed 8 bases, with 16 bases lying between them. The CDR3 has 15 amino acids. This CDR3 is CASSATAPRDSPLHF. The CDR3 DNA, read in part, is TGTGCCAGCTCAGCCACAGCTCCCAGAGATTCACCC.

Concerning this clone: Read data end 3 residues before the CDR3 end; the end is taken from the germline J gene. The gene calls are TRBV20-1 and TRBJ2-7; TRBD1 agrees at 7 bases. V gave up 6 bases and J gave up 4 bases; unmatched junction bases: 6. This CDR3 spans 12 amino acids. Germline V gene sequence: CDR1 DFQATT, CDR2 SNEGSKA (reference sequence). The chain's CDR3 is CSATDRPYEQYF. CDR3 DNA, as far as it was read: TGCAGTGCCACGGACAGGCCATACGAG.

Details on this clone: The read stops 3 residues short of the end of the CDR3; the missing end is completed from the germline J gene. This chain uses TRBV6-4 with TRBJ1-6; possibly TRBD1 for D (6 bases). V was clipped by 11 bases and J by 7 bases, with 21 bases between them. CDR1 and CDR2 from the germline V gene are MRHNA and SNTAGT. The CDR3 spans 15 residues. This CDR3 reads CAPRTGTSRNSPLHF. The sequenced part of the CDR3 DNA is TGTGCCCCCAGAACAGGGACGTCGCGAAATTCACCC.

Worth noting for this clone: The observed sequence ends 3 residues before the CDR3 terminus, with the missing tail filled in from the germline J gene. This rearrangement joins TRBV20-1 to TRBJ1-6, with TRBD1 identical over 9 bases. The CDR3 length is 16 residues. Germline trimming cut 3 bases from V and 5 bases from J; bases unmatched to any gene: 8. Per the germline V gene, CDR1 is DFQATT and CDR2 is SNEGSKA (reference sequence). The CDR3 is CSARGGTGTHNSPLHF. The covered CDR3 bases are TGCAGTGCTAGGGGGGGGACAGGGACCCATAATTCACCC.

CDR3 DNA, as far as it was read: TGCAGTGCTAGAGATCTGGCGGGGCCCACAGATACG. As protein: CSARDLAGPTDT. The complete CDR3 reads CSARDLAGPTDTQYF. V usage is TRBV20-1 and J usage is TRBJ2-3; D may be TRBD2 (6 bases). Read data end 3 residues before the CDR3 end; the end is taken from the germline J gene. The CDR3 spans 15 residues. V lost 0 bases and J lost 2, with 12 bases in between. Germline assignment: CDR1 DFQATT and CDR2 SNEGSKA (reference sequence).

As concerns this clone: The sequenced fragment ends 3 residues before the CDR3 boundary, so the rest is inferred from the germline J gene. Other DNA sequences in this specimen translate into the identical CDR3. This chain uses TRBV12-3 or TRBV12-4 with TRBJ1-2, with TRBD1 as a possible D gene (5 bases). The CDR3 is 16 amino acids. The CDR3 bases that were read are TGTGCCAGCAGTTTAAGGGGTGGTGGCAGCACAGATACC. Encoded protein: CASSLRGGGSTDT. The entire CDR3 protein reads CASSLRGGGSTDTYTF.

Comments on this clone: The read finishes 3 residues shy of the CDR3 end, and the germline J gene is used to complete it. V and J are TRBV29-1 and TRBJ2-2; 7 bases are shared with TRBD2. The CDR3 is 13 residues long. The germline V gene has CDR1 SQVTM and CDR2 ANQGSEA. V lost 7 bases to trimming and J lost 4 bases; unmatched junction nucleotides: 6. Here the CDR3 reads CSASGLITGELFF. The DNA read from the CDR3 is TGCAGCGCCTCGGGACTAATCACCGGGGAG.

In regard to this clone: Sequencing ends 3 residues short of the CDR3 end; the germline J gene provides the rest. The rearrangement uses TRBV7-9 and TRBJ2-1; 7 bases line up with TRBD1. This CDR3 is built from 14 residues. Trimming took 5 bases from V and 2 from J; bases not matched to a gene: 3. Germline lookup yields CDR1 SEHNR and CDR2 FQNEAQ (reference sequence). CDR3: CASSQTGPYNEQFF. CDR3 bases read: TGTGCCAGCAGCCAGACAGGGCCCTACAATGAG. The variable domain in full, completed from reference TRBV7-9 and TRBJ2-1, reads DTGVSQNPRHKITKRGQNVTFRCDPISEHNRLYWYRQTLGQGPEFLTYFQNEAQLEKSRLLSDRFSAERPKGSFSTLEIQRTEQGDSAMYLCASSQTGPYNEQFFGPGTRLTVL.

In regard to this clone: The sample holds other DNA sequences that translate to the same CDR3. The DNA read from the CDR3 is TGTGCCAGCGCCCTTGACAGGGCCTCAGATACG. This gives the protein CASALDRASDT. Given in full, the CDR3 is CASALDRASDTQYF. This sequence joins TRBV7-2 and TRBJ2-3; 7 bases fit TRBD1. Sequencing ends 3 residues short of the CDR3 end; the germline J gene provides the rest. The CDR3 contains 14 residues. The germline V gene has CDR1 SGHTA and CDR2 FQGNSA. With V trimmed by 8 bases and J by 4 bases, 9 bases remained unmatched.

The CDR3 sequence: CASSTSGSYNEQFF. The CDR3 DNA, read in part, is TGTGCCAGCAGCACTAGCGGCTCCTACAATGAG. The chain carries TRBV9 and TRBJ2-1; the match to TRBD2 covers 8 bases. With the read ending 3 residues before the CDR3 end, the germline J gene is used to fill in that end. The germline V gene encodes CDR1 SGDLS and CDR2 YYNGEE. V lost 4 bases and J lost 0; bases outside the gene matches: 0. This CDR3 is built from 14 residues.

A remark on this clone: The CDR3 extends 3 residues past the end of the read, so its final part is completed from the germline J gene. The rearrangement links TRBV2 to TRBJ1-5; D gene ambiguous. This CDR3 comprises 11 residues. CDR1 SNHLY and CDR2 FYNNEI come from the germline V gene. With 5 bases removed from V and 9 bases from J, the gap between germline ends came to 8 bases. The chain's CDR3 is CASSRAGPQHF. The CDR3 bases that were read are TGTGCCAGCAGTCGAGCGGGGCCC.

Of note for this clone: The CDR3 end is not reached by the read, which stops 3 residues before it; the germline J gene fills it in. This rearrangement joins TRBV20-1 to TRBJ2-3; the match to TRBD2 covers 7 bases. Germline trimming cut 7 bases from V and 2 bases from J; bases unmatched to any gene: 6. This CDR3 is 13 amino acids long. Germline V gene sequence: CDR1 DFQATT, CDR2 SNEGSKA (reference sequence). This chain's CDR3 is CSVAGTFTDTQYF. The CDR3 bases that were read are TGCAGTGTAGCGGGTACTTTCACAGATACG.